This TCR beta chain came from a study of cytomegalovirus exposure and HLA in healthy donors (dated by TCRdb to about 2017). Background for the entire study: An earlier analysis of about 560 of the donors reported 250 to 300 Gb of sequence data and around 100 million unique TCR beta sequences obtained from around 180 million T cells. An early release covering roughly 580 HLA-typed donors comprised about 290 gigabases of sequencing data and approximately 80 million unique TCR sequences. The genetic ancestry cluster associated with self-reported Caucasian donors included 81% of the 300 to 450 genotyped donors. The study aimed to test whether signatures of past pathogen exposure could be identified by cataloging public T cell receptors. The study used immunosequencing to profile the T cell repertoires of 666 subjects and linked those repertoires to cytomegalovirus serostatus. Along with the roughly 710-subject first cohort, a separate validation cohort of more than 90 different subjects was used. The study combined high-throughput TCR immunosequencing, statistical association of individual TCRs with disease status, and machine learning to predict cytomegalovirus infection status. To study patterns of TCR occurrence, a later analysis re-analyzed previously published TCR beta repertoires from 550 to 800 donors and added high-resolution HLA genotyping. Rather than using new phenotypic data, the later analysis identified candidate immune exposures from TCR beta sequences and from how often those sequences occurred across donors. An earlier analysis of around 540 of the donors applied high-throughput TCR beta sequencing to assess whether each TCR beta V gene segment acted as functional or pseudogenic. Alongside the repertoire data, information on donor age, sex, ethnicity and CMV serostatus was compiled. A later genetic analysis took genome-wide SNP genotypes for about 60% of the roughly 670 donors and used that subset as a discovery cohort. Every repertoire in the discovery cohort had been generated on one and the same sequencing platform. HLA typing covered class I and class II loci at four-digit resolution. The number of typed donors differed by locus: 629-630 for A, B, C, DRB1 and DQB1; approximately 520 for DQA1; about 600 for DPA1; and roughly 470 for DPB1. A few DR-DQ haplotypes were treated as single units for association and clustering because of strong linkage in the cohort. Among about 360 genotyped donors of the cohort, an average of around 240,000 unique TCR beta nucleotide sequences were sequenced per donor, around a sixth of them non-productive. General findings and caveats noted by the study authors: A few of the identified cytomegalovirus-associated TCR beta chains were confirmed in vitro to be specific for cytomegalovirus antigens. A later analysis found that most CMV-associated TCR beta chains appeared HLA-restricted, with HLA associations seemingly driven largely by CMV exposure. A later analysis reported that several top co-occurrence clusters appeared linked to parvovirus B19, influenza, CMV and Epstein-Barr virus. The authors suggested that the approach could potentially be generalized to other disease states and immunological phenotypes. Because counts were too low, roughly 16 rarely observed V segments, including chromosome 9 orphons, were excluded from the earlier analysis of around 640 of the donors. Most TCR sequences were observed very rarely across donors, whereas some public TCRs were present in many individuals. Sequencing depth was assumed to be roughly uniform across donors in the presence/absence analyses, though that assumption may not hold. Correlated functional status among segregating V segments might be attributable to linkage disequilibrium, but an unknown experimental factor could not be ruled out. An earlier analysis of some 560 of the donors showed that most TCR beta V segments appeared in productive rearrangements either about 87% or about 30% of the time, which broadly matched IMGT annotations. An association between a missense DCLRE1C variant and V-gene and J-gene trimming of TCR beta chains was found in a later genetic analysis and replicated in an independent cohort. A further reported finding was that TCR beta sequences accurately predicted the HLA-A and HLA-B alleles for most subjects in the first cohort. Specific HLA alleles were associated with 15,000 to 20,000 TCR beta sequences at a false discovery rate of 0.05 in a later analysis. Strong co-occurrence of HLA alleles, especially DR and DQ, made assigning TCR associations to individual alleles difficult. The only immune exposure information available for the cohort was CMV serostatus. Because HLA typing was unavailable for some donors at each locus, only the typed subset was used in association tests. The study listed approximately 160 TCR beta chains as associated with cytomegalovirus. The classifier was reported to diagnose cytomegalovirus status with high specificity and sensitivity in both the original and validation cohorts. In a later analysis, HLA-associated TCR beta chains were found to be more clonally expanded and to have lower generation probabilities than equally common non-associated chains. In a later analysis, the rate of TCR association differed among HLA loci, with DRB1 alleles having the most associated TCRs and HLA-C alleles having the fewest. In this cohort, only TCR beta chains were sequenced, and detectable features were limited by the absence of alpha or paired-chain data. A cluster of highly shared sequence variants was judged likely to represent a technical artifact of the sequencing pipeline. Compared with the 666-donor mean, donors in an Asian-associated ancestry cluster had fewer N-insertions in productive TCRs, according to a later genetic analysis.

The cohort consisted of approximately 670 healthy bone marrow donors. At the time of sampling, every cohort member was nominally healthy, though immune exposures that went unrecorded were likely present. The donor tested CMV seronegative and was one of the 352 seronegative cohort members. Each donor provided a peripheral blood sample, and peripheral blood mononuclear cells were used for TCR beta sequencing. Genomic DNA was extracted from the blood cell samples with the Qiagen DNeasy Blood Extraction Kit. The library was obtained by the immunoSEQ multiplex PCR assay. A mixture of 60 forward primers for TCR Vbeta segments and 13 reverse primers for TCR Jbeta segments was used in the multiplex PCR. The CDR3 region of rearranged TCR beta genes was amplified from genomic DNA with a multiplex PCR assay. The Illumina HiSeq System was used to sequence the amplified TCR beta libraries as 87-base-pair reads. On the study's bioinformatics: A later analysis counted 75 million to 100 million unique TCR beta chains across the 690 or so repertoires, and 10 million to 12 million of these chains were shared by at least two donors. A nearest-neighbor algorithm error-corrected the raw reads and collapsed the reads into unique sequences, merging closely related sequences to remove PCR and sequencing errors. Alignment of CDR3 sequences to IMGT reference sequences was used to assign V, D and J gene segments. For a sequence to be retained, a match of at least six nucleotides was required to both a V gene segment and a J gene segment. Rearrangements were called productive when the CDR3 lacked stop codons and stayed in frame with V and J; all others were non-productive. CDR3 was defined according to IMGT convention as the region running from the second conserved V-encoded cysteine to the conserved J-encoded phenylalanine. The earlier analysis of 500 to 750 of the donors excluded any sequence lacking an unambiguous match to a single V gene segment. In an earlier analysis of around 590 of the donors, a V segment was called functional when productive rearrangements were above 56.7%, and segregating when the standard deviation between donors exceeded 5%. To diagnose cytomegalovirus status from the catalog of TCR beta chain sequences, a statistical classification framework was built. A later analysis assigned V and J genes by comparing TCR nucleotide sequences with IMGT/GENE-DB human TR gene sequences. Using the TCRdist pipeline, a later analysis assigned CDR3 sequences along with most-parsimonious VDJ recombination scenarios. A later analysis defined each TCR beta chain by its CDR3 amino acid sequence plus V-gene family, and excluded reads lacking a unique V-gene family. In a later analysis, fewer than 650 highly shared, low-generation-probability nucleotide sequences were removed to address suspected cross-contamination and a sequencing artifact. In a later analysis, a clonal expansion index was calculated for each public chain from normalized within-repertoire ranks of inferred template counts. In a later analysis, generation probabilities were computed with a VDJ recombination model fitted to out-of-frame rearrangements, and the resulting probabilities were checked against IGoR. Hypergeometric tests were used in a later analysis to score TCR-TCR, TCR-HLA and TCR-CMV co-occurrence, with a repertoire-size bias correction applied to the TCR pairs. In a later analysis, false discovery rates were estimated by permuting HLA or CMV assignments 20 times. A later analysis grouped co-occurring TCRs with DBSCAN, adding TCRdist sequence similarity when clustering within HLA-allele-positive subsets. Repertoires with fewer than 30,000 or more than 120,000 public chains, plus five repertoires with anomalous nucleotide sharing, were excluded from co-occurrence clustering. Held by TCRdb, this immuneACCESS table contains in-frame sequences only and omits some clones. Under half of the omission traces to an unresolved V gene where checked; the cause of the rest is unknown. The D gene and trimming were derived from the DNA, and the V and J assignments and clone size from that table. This sample lists under 150,000 clones; approximately 87% were detected once. 4% to 6.5% of the sample is held by the ten biggest clonotypes.

This clone occurred once. Its recognized antigen is unknown. Per-base qualities were not stored, and no clone one base away is much larger. The sample taken for sequencing was PBMCs. The TCR originated in a woman aged 25 to 39 in good health and CMV-seronegative.

The bases read TGTGCCAGCAGTTACTCGGCGGGGGCAGGTCAGCCCCAGCATTTT. This yields the protein CASSYSAGAGQPQHF. The chain is made from TRBV6-5 and TRBJ1-5; TRBD1 might be the D gene, on 6 matching bases. The germline V gene provides CDR1 MNHEY and CDR2 SVGAGI. V was cut back by 0 bases and J by 6 bases, leaving a gap of 12 bases between them. CDR3 length: 15 amino acids, cysteine to phenylalanine. The entry retains the CDR3 DNA only, 45 bases that are in frame from base 1.